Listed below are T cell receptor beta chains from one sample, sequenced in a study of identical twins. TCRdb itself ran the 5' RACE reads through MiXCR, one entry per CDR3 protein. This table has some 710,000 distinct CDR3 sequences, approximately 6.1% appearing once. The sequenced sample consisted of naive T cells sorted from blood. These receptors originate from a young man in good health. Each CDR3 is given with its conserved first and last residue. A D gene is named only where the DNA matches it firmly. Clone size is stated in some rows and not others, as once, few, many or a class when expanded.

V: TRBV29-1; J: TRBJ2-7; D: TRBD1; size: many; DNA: TGCAGCGTTGAAGGGTTTCGGGACAGGGGAACCTACGAGCAGTACTTC; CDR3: CSVEGFRDRGTYEQYF
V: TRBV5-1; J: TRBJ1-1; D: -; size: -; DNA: TGCGCCAGCAGCCGGACAACAGGCGGTAGGAGTCCTGAAGCTTTCTTT; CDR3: CASSRTTGGRSPEAFF
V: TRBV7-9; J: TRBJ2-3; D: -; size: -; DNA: TGTGCCAGCAGCTTAGGGTCTACGAGACAGACGGGGTATTTT; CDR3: CASSLGSTRQTGYF
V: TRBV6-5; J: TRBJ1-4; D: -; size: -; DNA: TGTGCCAGCAGTTACCCGGAGGTCCGGGGGGAAAAACTGTTTTTT; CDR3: CASSYPEVRGEKLFF
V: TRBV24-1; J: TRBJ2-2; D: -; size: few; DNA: TGTGCCACCAGTAAAGCTGGGCCGAACACCGGGGAGCTGTTTTTT; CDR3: CATSKAGPNTGELFF
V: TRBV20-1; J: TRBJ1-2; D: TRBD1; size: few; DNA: TGCAGTGCTAGGGAAGGGACAGGGGAATACTATGGCTACACCTTC; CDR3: CSAREGTGEYYGYTF
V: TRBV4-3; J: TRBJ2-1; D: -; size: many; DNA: TGCGCCAGCAGCCAAGATTTCGCGAGCTCCTACAATGAGCAGTTCTTC; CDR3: CASSQDFASSYNEQFF
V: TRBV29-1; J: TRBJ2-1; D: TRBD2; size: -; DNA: TGCAGCGTGGTCCCTAGCGGGAGAGGGAATGAGCAGTTCTTC; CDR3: CSVVPSGRGNEQFF
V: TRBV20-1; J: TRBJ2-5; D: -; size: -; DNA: TGCAGTGCCGATGACGGGCTGGCAGAGACCCAGTACTTC; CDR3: CSADDGLAETQYF
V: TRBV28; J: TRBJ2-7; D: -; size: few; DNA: TGTGCCAGCACATTACCCAACTCCTACGAGCAGTACTTC; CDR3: CASTLPNSYEQYF
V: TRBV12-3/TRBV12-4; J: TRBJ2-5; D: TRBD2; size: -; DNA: TGTGCCAGCAGTTGGAGCGGGAGGGCACGGAACGGGACCCAGTACTTC; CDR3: CASSWSGRARNGTQYF
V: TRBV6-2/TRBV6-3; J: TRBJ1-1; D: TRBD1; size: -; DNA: TGTGCCAGCAGCGAAGCAGGGGGCGCAAGTCCCACTGAAGCTTTCTTT; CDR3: CASSEAGGASPTEAFF
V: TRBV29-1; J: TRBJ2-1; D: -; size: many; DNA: TGCAGCGCCGAACCTTTCCTCTCCTACAATGAGCAGTTCTTC; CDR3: CSAEPFLSYNEQFF
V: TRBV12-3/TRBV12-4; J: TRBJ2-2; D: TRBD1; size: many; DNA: TGTGCCAGCAGCCTCGGTACAGGGGGCAACACCGGGGAGCTGTTTTTT; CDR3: CASSLGTGGNTGELFF
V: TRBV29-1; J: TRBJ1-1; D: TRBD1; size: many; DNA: TGCAGCGTCCACAGGGGATACACTGAAGCTTTCTTT; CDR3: CSVHRGYTEAFF
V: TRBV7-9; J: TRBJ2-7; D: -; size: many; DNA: TGTGCCAGCAGCCTAGACGGGGGCCTCGAGCAGTACTTC; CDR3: CASSLDGGLEQYF
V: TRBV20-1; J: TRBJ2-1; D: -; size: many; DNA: TGCAGTGCTAACGTGAATGAGCAGTTCTTC; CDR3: CSANVNEQFF
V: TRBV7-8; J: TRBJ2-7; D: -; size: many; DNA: TGTGCCAGCAGCTTCTTCGCCTACGAGCAGTACTTC; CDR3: CASSFFAYEQYF
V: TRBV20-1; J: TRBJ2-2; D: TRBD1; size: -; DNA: TGCAGTGCTAGAGGGACAGGACCCGGGGAGCTGTTTTTT; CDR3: CSARGTGPGELFF
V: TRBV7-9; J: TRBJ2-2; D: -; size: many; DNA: TGTGCCAGCAGCCCGTTGTCACAGAACACCGGGGAGCTGTTTTTT; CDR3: CASSPLSQNTGELFF
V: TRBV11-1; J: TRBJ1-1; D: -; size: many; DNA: TGTGCCAGCAGCGAAGGACAGTGGGTGAACACTGAAGCTTTCTTT; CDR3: CASSEGQWVNTEAFF
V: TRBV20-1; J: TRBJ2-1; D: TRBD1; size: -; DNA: TGCAGTGCTAGAGGGGGACAGGGATTCAATGAGCAGTTCTTC; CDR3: CSARGGQGFNEQFF
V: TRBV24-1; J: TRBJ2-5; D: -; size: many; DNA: TGTGCCACCAGTGATTTGGCGAGGGAGACCCAGTACTTC; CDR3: CATSDLARETQYF
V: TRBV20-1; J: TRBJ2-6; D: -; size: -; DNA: TGCAGTGCTCTCGCTTTAGGAGCTGGGGCCAACGTCCTGACTTTC; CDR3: CSALALGAGANVLTF
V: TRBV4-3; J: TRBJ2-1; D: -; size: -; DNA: TGCGCCAGCAGCCAAGGGAGCGGGCCTTTCAATGAGCAGTTCTTC; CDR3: CASSQGSGPFNEQFF
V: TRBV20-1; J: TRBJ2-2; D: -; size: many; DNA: TGCAGTGCTAGTGCCAGGGGATTGTCCGGGGAGCTGTTTTTT; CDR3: CSASARGLSGELFF
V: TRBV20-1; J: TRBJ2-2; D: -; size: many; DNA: TGCAGCGCCGGGCTAGCGGGGGAGCTGTTTTTT; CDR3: CSAGLAGELFF